One and the same sample provided the 22 T cell receptor beta chains below, sequenced in a study of blood T cell repertoires in COVID-19. Here immunoSEQ multiplex PCR was the method, and the copy in TCRdb shows in-frame clones only, minus some. The table lists 250,000 or so clones, 84% of them singletons. The sample consisted of peripheral blood. These receptors were taken from a man aged 35-49 years who had recovered from COVID-19.

This chain links TRBV24-1 with TRBJ1-2; D is ambiguous. Trimming left V 4 bases short and J 4 bases short, with 6 bases between. This CDR3 has 12 amino acids. Germline assignment: CDR1 KGHDR and CDR2 SFDVKD. In nucleotides, the CDR3 is TGTGCCACCAGTGAGGGCTCCTATGGCTACACCTTC. Protein sequence: CATSEGSYGYTF.

This clone was seen only a few times. V gene TRBV11-2 combines with J gene TRBJ1-3; D is uncertain. Germline lookup yields CDR1 SGHAT and CDR2 FQNNGV. Trimming pared 5 bases from V and 0 bases from J, leaving 8 bases between. There are 14 residues in the CDR3. Here the CDR3 DNA reads TGTGCCAGCAGCATCCTCTCCTCTGGAAACACCATATATTTT. Protein product: CASSILSSGNTIYF.

V usage is TRBV27 and J usage is TRBJ2-2; the match to TRBD2 covers 11 bases. The junction had 3 bases not matched to a gene; V was cut back by 8 bases and J by 1 base. This CDR3 has 15 amino acids. Germline V gene sequence: CDR1 MNHEY, CDR2 SMNVEV (reference sequence). Here the CDR3 reads CASLGLAENTGELFF. CDR3 in DNA: TGTGCCAGCCTGGGACTAGCGGAGAACACCGGGGAGCTGTTTTTT.

The chain recombines TRBV5-1 with TRBJ2-6; D is unclear. The V end lost 6 bases, the J end lost 3 bases, and 10 bases lay between the germline ends. The CDR3 has 14 amino acids. In germline, CDR1 is SGHRS, CDR2 YFSETQ. Written as DNA, the CDR3 is TGCGCCAGCACTTCCCCCGGTGGGGCCAACGTCCTGACTTTC. It translates to CASTSPGGANVLTF.

This chain connects TRBV29-1 to TRBJ1-1; tentative D call: TRBD1 (6 bases). CDR1 is SQVTM and CDR2 is ANQGSEA in the germline V gene. The CDR3 is 14 amino acids. V lost 4 bases and J lost 0, with 12 bases in between. This chain's CDR3 is CSVAGQTLNTEAFF. The CDR3 DNA reads as TGCAGCGTTGCCGGACAGACCTTGAACACTGAAGCTTTCTTT.

The CDR3 spells CASSLTSGDYEQYF. The DNA for the CDR3 is TGTGCCAGCAGCTTGACTAGCGGGGACTACGAGCAGTACTTC. This rearrangement joins TRBV7-9 to TRBJ2-7; 11 positions match TRBD2. V was clipped by 3 bases and J by 3 bases; unmatched bases: 1. The CDR3 extends over 14 amino acids. The V gene's germline CDR1 is SEHNR and CDR2 FQNEAQ (reference sequence). Using reference TRBV7-9 and TRBJ2-7 for the parts outside the CDR3, the full variable domain is DTGVSQNPRHKITKRGQNVTFRCDPISEHNRLYWYRQTLGQGPEFLTYFQNEAQLEKSRLLSDRFSAERPKGSFSTLEIQRTEQGDSAMYLCASSLTSGDYEQYFGPGTRLTVT.

The CDR3: CASSLGGQDNSPLHF. In DNA form, the CDR3 reads TGTGCCAGTAGTCTGGGGGGGCAAGATAATTCACCCCTCCACTTT. The rearrangement links TRBV19 to TRBJ1-6, with D tentatively TRBD1 (6 bases). The CDR3 has 15 residues. The ends were cut back, 5 bases at V and 5 bases at J, with 13 bases in the middle. Germline V gives CDR1 LNHDA, CDR2 SQIVND (reference sequence).

The chain recombines TRBV9 with TRBJ1-2; the D is unclear. This CDR3 has 14 residues. The V gene's germline CDR1 is SGDLS and CDR2 YYNGEE. V was clipped by 3 bases and J by 6 bases, with 15 bases between them. The chain's CDR3 is CASSGNSPIDGYTF. DNA of the CDR3: TGTGCCAGCAGCGGAAACAGCCCTATAGATGGCTACACCTTC.

The chain is built from TRBV27 and TRBJ1-1; no definite D call. The V gene's germline CDR1 is MNHEY and CDR2 SMNVEV (reference sequence). CDR3 length equals 13 residues. V was shortened by 0 bases and J by 1 base, with 3 bases between the two germline ends. CDR3 amino acids: CASSLSRNTEAFF. In DNA, the CDR3 is TGTGCCAGCAGTTTATCGAGGAACACTGAAGCTTTCTTT.

This chain uses TRBV5-1 with TRBJ1-1; the D is unclear. The CDR3 runs to 14 residues. Trimming left V 0 bases short and J 2 bases short, with 8 bases between. The germline V gene has CDR1 SGHRS and CDR2 YFSETQ. The CDR3 region is CASSLEYSNTEAFF. Written as DNA, the CDR3 is TGCGCCAGCAGCTTGGAGTACAGCAACACTGAAGCTTTCTTT.

The table lists this clone with a count of one. The chain is built from TRBV10-3 and TRBJ1-5, with a weak D call TRBD1 (5 bases). Trimming left V 4 bases short and J 2 bases short, with 9 bases between. The CDR3 is 14 amino acids. Per germline, CDR1 ENHRY and CDR2 SYGVKD. CDR3 DNA sequence: TGTGCCATCAGTGTCACGGGGGGCAATCAGCCCCAGCATTTT. Residues: CAISVTGGNQPQHF.

The rearrangement uses TRBV9 and TRBJ1-3, with D perhaps matching TRBD1 (5 bases). The CDR3 is made up of 17 amino acids. Germline lookup yields CDR1 SGDLS and CDR2 YYNGEE. Between the trimmed V and J ends, which lost 0 bases and 2 bases, there was a span of 15 bases. CDR3 amino acids: CASSVAGEPGAGNTIYF. CDR3 sequence (DNA): TGTGCCAGCAGCGTAGCGGGGGAACCGGGAGCTGGAAACACCATATATTTT.

The chain employs TRBV4-1 and TRBJ1-1; no reliable D call. The V end lost 7 bases, the J end lost 6 bases, and 27 bases lay between the germline ends. Germline-derived CDR1 and CDR2 are MGHRA and YSYEKL. The CDR3 is 17 residues long. Here the CDR3 DNA reads TGCGCCAGCACCCACCCTCAGATGTCGCACATACGCCCTGAAGCTTTCTTT. This codes for CASTHPQMSHIRPEAFF.

CDR3 protein: CASSSRTGFRVETQYF. Written as DNA, the CDR3 is TGTGCCAGCAGCTCCAGGACAGGTTTTCGAGTGGAGACCCAGTACTTC. The chain links TRBV11-3 to TRBJ2-5; 7 bases line up with TRBD1. The CDR3 runs 16 residues. CDR1 and CDR2 from the germline V gene are SGHNT and YENEEA. With 4 bases clipped from V and 5 bases from J, the junction kept 13 bases outside the gene matches.

V is TRBV3-1 (or the pseudogene TRBV3-2) and J is TRBJ1-2, with D possibly TRBD1 on 6 matching bases. V shed 4 bases and J shed 5 bases, with 14 bases lying between them. Germline V gives CDR1 LGHDT, CDR2 YNNKEL (reference sequence). The CDR3 is 14 residues long. Written as DNA, the CDR3 is TGTGCCAGCAGCCGCCGGGGGGCGGAATATGGCTACACCTTC. Protein product: CASSRRGAEYGYTF.

This clone was observed a few times. The chain employs TRBV5-1 and TRBJ2-7, with 8 nucleotides matching TRBD2. Germline V CDR1 and CDR2: SGHRS, YFSETQ. With V trimmed by 4 bases and J by 3 bases, 12 bases remained unmatched. This CDR3 comprises 16 residues. The CDR3 spells CASSHSAGGQIYEQYF. CDR3 DNA sequence: TGCGCCAGCAGCCACTCGGCGGGGGGCCAAATCTACGAGCAGTACTTC.

This clone was recorded a few times. The chain recombines TRBV9 with TRBJ2-1, with 9 bases aligning to TRBD2. The CDR3 totals 15 residues. V shed 3 bases, J shed 7 bases, and the junction held 8 bases outside the gene matches. Germline CDR1 reads SGDLS; CDR2 reads YYNGEE. The CDR3 region is CASSDLIAGDNEQFF. CDR3 coding DNA: TGTGCCAGCAGCGACCTAATAGCGGGAGATAATGAGCAGTTCTTC.

The rearrangement uses TRBV5-1 and TRBJ2-7; TRBD1 aligns across 8 bases. CDR1 SGHRS and CDR2 YFSETQ come from the germline V gene. The CDR3 is made up of 15 amino acids. Trimming removed 4 bases from V and 6 bases from J; junction bases left unmatched: 12. The CDR3 is CASSPRTGMRGEQYF. CDR3 bases: TGCGCCAGCAGCCCCAGGACAGGGATGAGGGGCGAGCAGTACTTC.

CDR3 DNA: TGTGCCAGCAGTTACTCGTTGGCAGAGGCGTCACCCCTCCACTTT. Its translation is CASSYSLAEASPLHF. The V gene is TRBV6-5, the J gene TRBJ1-6; D call uncertain. Germline values: CDR1 MNHEY, CDR2 SVGAGI. V gave up 0 bases and J gave up 10 bases, with 13 bases separating them. CDR3 length: 15 amino acids.

The chain uses TRBV5-1 and TRBJ2-7; 9 positions agree with TRBD1. The germline V gene has CDR1 SGHRS and CDR2 YFSETQ. This CDR3 is 15 amino acids long. V gave up 4 bases and J gave up 1 base; unmatched junction bases: 6. The CDR3: CASSTPGQGSYEQYF. CDR3 in DNA: TGCGCCAGCAGCACGCCGGGACAGGGATCCTACGAGCAGTACTTC.

This clone was seen only a few times. This sequence joins TRBV19 and TRBJ1-2; D is perhaps TRBD1 (5 bases). The CDR3 runs to 14 residues. The germline V gene encodes CDR1 LNHDA and CDR2 SQIVND (reference sequence). V lost 5 bases and J lost 6, with 16 bases in between. The chain's CDR3 is CASSRVSAGNGYTF. As DNA, the CDR3 is TGTGCCAGTAGTCGCGTGTCGGCAGGGAATGGCTACACCTTC.

This chain connects TRBV6-2 or TRBV6-3 to TRBJ1-2; D is perhaps TRBD1 (6 bases). This CDR3 comprises 18 residues. Germline CDR1 is MNHEY and CDR2 is SVGEGT. With 5 bases removed from V and 1 base from J, the gap between germline ends came to 23 bases. CDR3 bases: TGTGCCAGCAGTGATAACCTGGGCCGAAGAGGGGGTAACTATGGCTACACCTTC. This encodes CASSDNLGRRGGNYGYTF.